These 25 T cell receptor beta chains were all obtained from the same sample, sequenced in a study of blood T cell repertoires in COVID-19. Here immunoSEQ multiplex PCR was the method, and the copy in TCRdb shows in-frame clones only, minus some. The repertoire holds more than 150,000 clones, with around 84% as singletons. Sequencing used peripheral blood. Source of these receptors: a man aged 25-45 years with active or convalescent COVID-19.

The chain combines TRBV11-3 with TRBJ2-7; possible D gene TRBD1, 5 bases. Trimming took 5 bases from V and 6 from J, leaving 17 bases between them. Germline CDR1 reads SGHNT; CDR2 reads YENEEA. The CDR3 has 14 amino acids. CDR3 sequence reads: CASSLTPTAREQYF. The DNA for the CDR3 is TGTGCCAGCAGCCTAACGCCGACAGCTCGCGAGCAGTACTTC.

This chain uses TRBV5-1 with TRBJ1-1, with a tentative D call TRBD1 (5 bases). V was cut by 0 bases and J by 5 bases, with 11 bases left in between. The length of the CDR3 is 14 residues. Germline-derived CDR1 and CDR2 are SGHRS and YFSETQ. The CDR3 region is CASSLADRGTEAFF. As DNA, the CDR3 is TGCGCCAGCAGCTTGGCCGACAGAGGTACTGAAGCTTTCTTT. The complete variable domain, with remaining parts taken from reference TRBV5-1 and TRBJ1-1, reads KAGVTQTPRYLIKTRGQQVTLSCSPISGHRSVSWYQQTPGQGLQFLFEYFSETQRNKGNFPGRFSGRQFSNSRSEMNVSTLELGDSALYLCASSLADRGTEAFFGQGTRLTVV.

V is TRBV7-8 and J is TRBJ2-3; 7 nucleotides align to TRBD2. Germline trimming cut 5 bases from V and 2 bases from J; bases unmatched to any gene: 7. This CDR3 is 15 amino acids long. Per the germline V gene, CDR1 is SGHVS and CDR2 is FQNEAQ. CDR3 DNA sequence: TGTGCCAGCAGCCCGACTAGCAGAAACACAGATACGCAGTATTTT. Amino acid sequence: CASSPTSRNTDTQYF.

V gene TRBV20-1 combines with J gene TRBJ2-3, with 9 positions matching TRBD2. Unmatched junction bases numbered 6, after V lost 3 bases and J lost 2 bases. The CDR3 consists of 15 residues. Germline V gene lookup returns CDR1 DFQATT and CDR2 SNEGSKA (reference sequence). The CDR3 DNA reads TGCAGTGCTAGTACAGCGGGAGGTTACACAGATACGCAGTATTTT. Translation: CSASTAGGYTDTQYF.

The CDR3 DNA follows: TGTGCCAGCACCAGGAACACTGAAGCTTTCTTT. This codes for CASTRNTEAFF. The rearrangement links TRBV6-5 to TRBJ1-1, with D uncertain. V was trimmed by 7 bases and J by 1 base, leaving 4 bases between them. Germline V gene data show CDR1 as MNHEY and CDR2 as SVGAGI. CDR3 length: 11 residues.

The CDR3 reads CAIEPPGITEAFF. The CDR3 DNA is TGTGCCATCGAACCCCCAGGGATCACTGAAGCTTTCTTT. The rearrangement links TRBV28 to TRBJ1-1, with a possible D match to TRBD1 (5 bases). The CDR3 is 13 residues long. CDR1 MDHEN and CDR2 SYDVKM come from the germline V gene. The ends were cut back, 10 bases at V and 4 bases at J, with 16 bases in the middle.

This chain joins TRBV4-1 and TRBJ2-6, with 8 bases lining up with TRBD1. V lost 4 bases to trimming and J lost 0 bases; unmatched junction nucleotides: 2. The CDR3 spans 16 residues. Per germline, CDR1 MGHRA and CDR2 YSYEKL. Here the CDR3 reads CASSRGQGSGANVLTF. The CDR3 DNA reads TGCGCCAGCAGCCGCGGACAGGGCTCTGGGGCCAACGTCCTGACTTTC.

A few counts support this clone. V usage is TRBV2 and J usage is TRBJ1-4, with 7 bases fitting TRBD1. V trimming: 3 bases; J trimming: 5 bases; junction bases outside the gene matches: 3. Germline V gene sequence: CDR1 SNHLY, CDR2 FYNNEI. This CDR3 has 14 residues. The CDR3 protein is CASSDDRVNEKLFF. CDR3 nucleotides: TGTGCCAGCAGTGACGACAGGGTGAATGAAAAACTGTTTTTT.

CDR3 in amino acids: CASSFLRTGSGNTIYF. The CDR3 nucleotides are TGTGCCAGCAGTTTTCTCCGGACAGGGTCTGGAAACACCATATATTTT. The genes are TRBV27 and TRBJ1-3; 8 bases fit TRBD1. After removal of 3 bases from V and 1 base from J, the junction contained 5 bases not matched to a gene. Per germline, CDR1 MNHEY and CDR2 SMNVEV (reference sequence). The CDR3 is 16 amino acids.

The count of this clone is one. This chain links TRBV5-6 with TRBJ1-3; 7 nucleotides agree with TRBD1. The CDR3 has 13 amino acids. Germline CDR1 SGHDT, CDR2 YYEEEE. The V segment lost 4 bases and the J segment 6 bases; nucleotides outside the gene matches: 4. CDR3 residues: CASSGGTANTIYF. CDR3 coding DNA: TGTGCCAGCAGCGGAGGGACAGCAAACACCATATATTTT. The complete variable domain, with remaining parts taken from reference TRBV5-6 and TRBJ1-3, reads DAGVTQSPTHLIKTRGQQVTLRCSPKSGHDTVSWYQQALGQGPQFIFQYYEEEERQRGNFPDRFSGHQFPNYSSELNVNALLLGDSALYLCASSGGTANTIYFGEGSWLTVV.

The chain carries TRBV2 and TRBJ2-1, with 10 bases matching TRBD2. Trimming at V came to 7 bases and at J to 4 bases, leaving 7 bases not matched to a gene. Looked up from germline, CDR1 is SNHLY and CDR2 is FYNNEI. The CDR3 length is 15 residues. CDR3 residues: CASIVAGGQYNEQFF. In DNA, the CDR3 is TGTGCCAGCATCGTAGCGGGGGGCCAATACAATGAGCAGTTCTTC.

The chain recombines TRBV24-1 with TRBJ1-1; 8 nucleotides line up with TRBD1. CDR3 length equals 13 residues. Losses at the gene ends were 10 bases for V and 6 bases for J; bases not matched to a gene: 9. The germline CDR1 and CDR2 sequences are KGHDR and SFDVKD. CDR3 sequence reads: CATRDRNKPEAFF. CDR3 sequence (DNA): TGTGCCACTCGGGACAGGAATAAGCCTGAAGCTTTCTTT.

V and J are TRBV19 and TRBJ2-5, with 11 bases identical to TRBD2. V dropped 6 bases and J dropped 2; count of bases not matched to a gene: 8. The CDR3 is 16 amino acids. The germline gives CDR1 LNHDA, CDR2 SQIVND (reference sequence). In DNA, the CDR3 is TGTGCCAGTAGGGCGACTAGCGGGACAGTACAAGAGACCCAGTACTTC. Protein: CASRATSGTVQETQYF.

The chain uses TRBV24-1 and TRBJ2-1, with 8 positions matching TRBD2. CDR3 size: 15 residues. V lost 0 bases, J lost 3 bases, and 0 bases stayed unmatched. The germline CDR1 and CDR2 sequences are KGHDR and SFDVKD. The CDR3 DNA reads as TGTGCCACCAGTGATTTGCGGGGGGGCTACAATGAGCAGTTCTTC. Translation: CATSDLRGGYNEQFF.

The genes are TRBV7-6 and TRBJ1-2; 9 nucleotides match TRBD1. This CDR3 is built from 13 residues. J was trimmed by 8 bases and V by 5 bases; bases with no gene match: 6. Germline CDR1 and CDR2: SGHVS and FNYEAQ. DNA for the CDR3: TGTGCCAGCAGCGTTAGACAGGGGGACGGCTACACCTTC. It encodes CASSVRQGDGYTF.

V is TRBV19 and J is TRBJ1-1; 10 bases align to TRBD1. The V and J ends lost 10 bases and 3 bases, in that order; junction bases with no gene match: 11. Per the germline V gene, CDR1 is LNHDA and CDR2 is SQIVND (reference sequence). This CDR3 has 15 amino acids. The CDR3 spells CATDRGLNRDTEAFF. For the CDR3, the DNA is TGTGCCACAGACAGGGGGCTAAACCGGGACACTGAAGCTTTCTTT.

The chain recombines TRBV19 with TRBJ1-6, with 9 bases identical to TRBD1. CDR1 and CDR2 from the germline V gene are LNHDA and SQIVND (reference sequence). The junction had 1 base not matched to a gene; V was cut back by 3 bases and J by 10 bases. This CDR3 has 13 residues. This CDR3 is CASSMDRGSPLHF. CDR3 DNA: TGTGCCAGTAGTATGGACAGGGGATCACCCCTCCACTTT.

The sample holds a few counts of this clone. The gene calls are TRBV9 and TRBJ1-1; possible D gene TRBD1, 5 bases. CDR3 size: 14 residues. Germline CDR1 and CDR2: SGDLS and YYNGEE. V was shortened by 0 bases and J by 5 bases, with 11 bases between the two germline ends. The CDR3 region is CASSVAGGLTEAFF. The CDR3 bases are TGTGCCAGCAGCGTAGCGGGGGGACTGACTGAAGCTTTCTTT.

The chain combines TRBV19 with TRBJ1-2, with 7 bases that match TRBD1. The CDR3 contains 14 residues. Germline V lookup: CDR1 LNHDA, CDR2 SQIVND (reference sequence). Trimming removed 7 bases from V and 8 bases from J; junction bases left unmatched: 13. CDR3 coding DNA: TGTGCCAGTACCGCCGACAGGGTAGCAGGAGGCTACACCTTC. It translates to CASTADRVAGGYTF.

The rearrangement links TRBV5-1 to TRBJ1-1, with D hard to call. Germline V CDR1 and CDR2: SGHRS, YFSETQ. This CDR3 has 11 residues. The ends were cut back, 7 bases at V and 5 bases at J, with 9 bases in the middle. CDR3 sequence reads: CASRRDTEAFF. In nucleotides, the CDR3 is TGCGCCAGCCGCCGGGATACTGAAGCTTTCTTT.

J is TRBJ1-4 and V is TRBV6-5, with D tentatively TRBD1 (5 bases). Per the germline V gene, CDR1 is MNHEY and CDR2 is SVGAGI. The CDR3 is 14 residues long. V shed 4 bases and J shed 2 bases, with 8 bases lying between them. CDR3: CASSLTDTNEKLFF. Written as DNA, the CDR3 is TGTGCCAGCAGTTTGACAGACACTAATGAAAAACTGTTTTTT.

The J gene is TRBJ2-7, the V gene TRBV18, with TRBD1 as a possible D gene (6 bases). From germline, CDR1 is KGHSH and CDR2 LQKENI. The ends were cut back, 6 bases at V and 7 bases at J, with 13 bases in the middle. The CDR3 is 12 residues long. The CDR3 DNA reads as TGTGCCAGCTCCCCGAGACAGGAAGAGCAGTACGTC. Amino acid sequence: CASSPRQEEQYV.

The rearrangement links TRBV19 to TRBJ2-3, with 9 bases fitting TRBD2. The CDR3 contains 15 residues. Germline V gene data show CDR1 as LNHDA and CDR2 as SQIVND (reference sequence). The trim removed 6 bases at V and 3 bases at J, leaving 7 bases unmatched. As DNA, the CDR3 is TGTGCCAGTAGCCCTAGCGGGACCGAGACAGATACGCAGTATTTT. It specifies CASSPSGTETDTQYF.

This clone was found once. The rearrangement joins TRBV24-1 to TRBJ1-4; tentative D call: TRBD1 (5 bases). The CDR3 is made up of 12 amino acids. CDR1 KGHDR and CDR2 SFDVKD come from the germline V gene. Trimming took 1 base from V and 11 from J, leaving 7 bases between them. CDR3 sequence: CATSDFGGKLFF. The CDR3 DNA reads TGTGCCACCAGTGATTTCGGGGGTAAACTGTTTTTT.

The V and J genes are TRBV5-5 and TRBJ1-3; D not resolved. The CDR3 contains 16 residues. Germline-derived CDR1 and CDR2 are SGHKS and YYEKEE (reference sequence). The V end was cut by 0 bases, the J end by 3 bases, with 13 bases between. CDR3: CASSLVLGFGGNTIYF. The CDR3, as DNA: TGTGCCAGCAGCTTGGTGCTAGGCTTTGGTGGAAACACCATATATTTT.